This entry concerns a single TCR beta chain. TEMRA cells were FACS-enriched, and CD8+ and CD4+ T cells were isolated negatively. This entry belongs to a study of CD8 T cells in Susac syndrome. Study at large: Patients with Susac syndrome had blood drawn and were at that point therapy-naive, on corticosteroids, or on intravenous immunoglobulin alone.

It was with random hexamers that about 0.45 to 1 ug RNA was reverse transcribed. Amplification of TCR beta CDR3 by immunoSEQ multiplex PCR spanned 54 Vbeta and 13 Jbeta. TCRdb passed the immunoSEQ multiplex PCR reads through MiXCR, listing each CDR3 protein once. Of 77,000 or so distinct CDR3 sequences detected, more than 85% appear once; the ten largest clones hold about 0.54%. The CDR3 covers 15 residues. J lost 5 bases, V lost 6 bases, and 4 bases had no gene match. Germline CDR1 is LNHDA and CDR2 is SQIVND (reference sequence). The sequencing input was CD4+ T cells from PBMCs. The origin of this receptor is a human donor with Susac syndrome. This chain uses TRBV19 with TRBJ2-1, with 13 bases aligning to TRBD2. CDR3 region: CASRRTSGSHNEQFF. CDR3 DNA sequence: TGTGCCAGTAGACGGACTAGCGGGAGCCACAATGAGCAGTTCTTC.